These 27 T cell receptor beta chains share one sample of origin, sequenced in a study of tumor-infiltrating lymphocytes in localized non-small cell lung cancer. Produced via immunoSEQ multiplex PCR; TCRdb's table is partial and in-frame only. This table has fewer than 25,000 clones, 60% to 80% appearing once. What was sequenced was lung tumor tissue. Receptors were obtained from a human donor with non-small cell lung cancer.

This clone was detected only a few times. The chain links TRBV6-1 to TRBJ2-7; 7 bases line up with TRBD1. This CDR3 contains 15 residues. V gave up 6 bases and J gave up 2 bases; unmatched junction bases: 10. Germline lookup yields CDR1 MNHNS and CDR2 SASEGT. The CDR3 loop is CASSFVWQGAYEQYF. The CDR3 DNA reads as TGTGCCAGCAGCTTCGTGTGGCAGGGGGCCTACGAGCAGTACTTC.

The chain carries TRBV6-6 and TRBJ1-5, with D possibly being TRBD1 (6 bases). Between the trimmed V and J ends, which lost 4 bases and 5 bases, there was a span of 12 bases. The length of the CDR3 is 14 residues. Per germline, CDR1 MNHNY and CDR2 SVGAGI (reference sequence). CDR3 protein: CASSSTGLDQPQHF. CDR3 sequence (DNA): TGTGCCAGCAGTTCCACAGGGTTAGATCAGCCCCAGCATTTT.

This sequence joins TRBV18 and TRBJ2-7, with 8 bases fitting TRBD1. The CDR3 spans 14 residues. The V and J ends lost 7 bases and 3 bases, in that order; junction bases with no gene match: 8. Germline-derived CDR1 and CDR2 are KGHSH and LQKENI. The CDR3 DNA sequence: TGTGCCAGCTTTCCGGACAGGGCAGGCTACGAGCAGTACTTC. Its translation: CASFPDRAGYEQYF.

The V gene is TRBV9, the J gene TRBJ2-1, with a possible D match to TRBD1 (6 bases). The V gene lost 2 bases and the J gene lost 8 bases, with 17 bases spanning the gap. The CDR3 extends over 15 amino acids. The germline gives CDR1 SGDLS, CDR2 YYNGEE. The CDR3 is CASSVYNRVVDEQFF. The CDR3 bases are TGTGCCAGCAGCGTTTATAACAGGGTGGTCGATGAGCAGTTCTTC.

This clone was observed once. The chain uses TRBV19 and TRBJ2-2, with TRBD2 identical over 10 bases. The CDR3 has 15 amino acids. J lost 6 bases, V lost 5 bases, and 6 bases had no gene match. Germline lookup yields CDR1 LNHDA and CDR2 SQIVND (reference sequence). CDR3: CASSLAGVWAGELFF. CDR3 nucleotides: TGTGCCAGTAGTCTAGCGGGAGTTTGGGCCGGGGAGCTGTTTTTT.

The rearrangement uses TRBV6-6 and TRBJ2-1, with D possibly TRBD2 on 6 matching bases. The CDR3 extends over 15 amino acids. V lost 5 bases and J lost 0, with 11 bases in between. Germline-derived CDR1 and CDR2 are MNHNY and SVGAGI (reference sequence). The CDR3 DNA sequence: TGTGCCAGCAGTGGCCGGGGAGGCTCCTACAATGAGCAGTTCTTC. Amino acid sequence: CASSGRGGSYNEQFF.

The chain carries TRBV30 and TRBJ1-4; D gene unclear. CDR3 length: 14 residues. Germline V lookup: CDR1 GTSNPN, CDR2 SVGIG (reference sequence). Trimming removed 1 base at V and 8 bases at J, with 14 bases between. DNA for the CDR3: TGTGCCTGGAGTGGGAAAGGGCATCAGGAAAAACTGTTTTTT. This sequence encodes CAWSGKGHQEKLFF.

V gene TRBV14 combines with J gene TRBJ2-3, with 9 bases matching TRBD2. CDR3 length equals 17 residues. V lost 0 bases to trimming and J lost 3 bases; unmatched junction nucleotides: 7. CDR1 is SGHDN, CDR2 FVKESK, per germline. The DNA of the CDR3 is TGTGCCAGCAGCCAAGATCGCGCGGGAGGGGAAACAGATACGCAGTATTTT. Its translation is CASSQDRAGGETDTQYF.

The chain carries TRBV13 and TRBJ2-7; D might be TRBD1 (6 bases). The CDR3 is 16 residues long. V lost 5 bases and J 6 bases, leaving 23 bases between the germline ends. Per the germline V gene, CDR1 is PRHDT and CDR2 is FYEKMQ (reference sequence). The CDR3 protein is CASSRGAWTVLREQYF. CDR3 sequence (DNA): TGTGCCAGCAGCCGAGGAGCTTGGACAGTTTTGCGCGAGCAGTACTTC. The whole variable domain, filled in from reference TRBV13 and TRBJ2-7, reads AAGVIQSPRHLIKEKRETATLKCYPIPRHDTVYWYQQGPGQDPQFLISFYEKMQSDKGSIPDRFSAQQFSDYHSELNMSSLELGDSALYFCASSRGAWTVLREQYFGPGTRLTVT.

The chain has TRBV14 and TRBJ2-3; 10 positions match TRBD1. From germline, CDR1 is SGHDN and CDR2 FVKESK. This CDR3 is built from 17 residues. V gave up 4 bases and J gave up 3 bases; unmatched junction bases: 10. CDR3 sequence: CASSPRQGAKATDTQYF. CDR3 bases: TGTGCCAGCAGCCCCCGACAGGGGGCGAAAGCAACAGATACGCAGTATTTT.

The chain is built from TRBV5-1 and TRBJ2-3; 10 positions match TRBD2. Germline trimming cut 0 bases from V and 2 bases from J; bases unmatched to any gene: 15. The CDR3 spans 20 residues. The germline V gene encodes CDR1 SGHRS and CDR2 YFSETQ. The CDR3: CASSLGYRRLAGRDTDTQYF. CDR3 nucleotides: TGCGCCAGCAGCTTGGGGTACAGAAGACTAGCGGGCAGAGACACAGATACGCAGTATTTT.

This sequence joins TRBV5-1 and TRBJ2-3; 8 positions match TRBD1. The V and J ends lost 5 bases and 1 base, in that order; junction bases with no gene match: 3. Germline V gene sequence: CDR1 SGHRS, CDR2 YFSETQ. This CDR3 is 14 amino acids long. DNA for the CDR3: TGCGCCAGCAGGCTGGACAGGGGCACAGATACGCAGTATTTT. This codes for CASRLDRGTDTQYF.

In its sample, this clone is medium-sized. The V call is TRBV7-2, the J call TRBJ2-7; TRBD2 might be the D (6 bases). Germline V gene lookup returns CDR1 SGHTA and CDR2 FQGNSA. The CDR3 totals 13 residues. V gave up 1 base and J gave up 8 bases, with 12 bases separating them. Here the CDR3 reads CASSLGLEGQQYF. The DNA of the CDR3 is TGTGCCAGCAGCTTAGGCCTGGAGGGGCAGCAGTACTTC.

Turning to this clone: This CDR3 is also generated by other DNA sequences in the sample. This chain uses TRBV11-3 with TRBJ2-3; the D is unclear. The V end lost 3 bases, the J end lost 5 bases, and 6 bases lay between the germline ends. The length of the CDR3 is 12 residues. CDR1 and CDR2 from the germline V gene are SGHNT and YENEEA. The CDR3: CASSLGGDTQYF. In DNA form, the CDR3 reads TGTGCCAGCAGCTTGGGTGGAGATACGCAGTATTTT.

The V gene is TRBV30, the J gene TRBJ2-1, with D possibly TRBD1 on 5 matching bases. CDR1 is GTSNPN, CDR2 SVGIG, per germline (reference sequence). The CDR3 contains 15 residues. The V and J ends lost 1 base and 8 bases respectively, with 18 bases between them. The DNA of the CDR3 is TGTGCCTGGAGTGCCCAGACAGCGCGTAAAGATGAGCAGTTCTTC. It yields the protein CAWSAQTARKDEQFF.

This clone was observed a handful of times. This sequence joins TRBV27 and TRBJ2-7; D ambiguous. Germline CDR1 MNHEY, CDR2 SMNVEV (reference sequence). CDR3 length equals 14 residues. Trimming took 1 base from V and 2 from J, leaving 9 bases between them. CDR3 loop: CASSLLADPYEQYF. CDR3 bases: TGTGCCAGCAGTTTATTAGCAGACCCCTACGAGCAGTACTTC.

The genes are TRBV4-3 and TRBJ2-1; TRBD2 aligns across 13 bases. Per germline, CDR1 LGHNA and CDR2 YSLEER. The CDR3 runs 16 residues. The V segment lost 2 bases and the J segment 8 bases; nucleotides outside the gene matches: 6. The CDR3 nucleotides are TGCGCCAGCAGCCAATCCGGAACTAGCGGGAGGGATGAGCAGTTCTTC. This codes for CASSQSGTSGRDEQFF.

This sequence joins TRBV4-3 and TRBJ1-2, with no clear D. Germline CDR1 is LGHNA and CDR2 is YSLEER. The V end was cut by 1 base, the J end by 5 bases, with 14 bases between. The CDR3 runs to 15 residues. The CDR3 spells CASSQASLRGYGYTF. The DNA of the CDR3 is TGCGCCAGCAGCCAAGCCAGCTTAAGAGGGTATGGCTACACCTTC.

The chain links TRBV6-5 to TRBJ2-1; 8 nucleotides match TRBD2. V dropped 7 bases and J dropped 7; count of bases not matched to a gene: 12. Germline CDR1 reads MNHEY; CDR2 reads SVGAGI. This CDR3 is built from 15 residues. The CDR3 region has the DNA TGTGCCAGCACGCGACCGGGACTAGATTTGAATGAGCAGTTCTTC. Its protein product is CASTRPGLDLNEQFF.

The chain carries TRBV29-1 and TRBJ1-1; 7 nucleotides align to TRBD1. The germline V gene has CDR1 SQVTM and CDR2 ANQGSEA. The CDR3 sequence is 12 residues long. The CDR3 sequence is CSGGQMNTEAFF. For the CDR3, the DNA is TGCAGTGGGGGACAGATGAACACTGAAGCTTTCTTT. Variable domain in full (rest from reference TRBV29-1 and TRBJ1-1): SAVISQKPSRDICQRGTSLTIQCQVDSQVTMMFWYRQQPGQSLTLIATANQGSEATYESGFVIDKFPISRPNLTFSTLTVSNMSPEDSSIYLCSGGQMNTEAFFGQGTRLTVV.

V usage is TRBV6-1 and J usage is TRBJ1-2, with D hard to call. The CDR3 contains 11 residues. The germline CDR1 and CDR2 sequences are MNHNS and SASEGT. V gave up 3 bases and J gave up 5 bases, with 4 bases separating them. The CDR3 DNA reads as TGTGCCAGCAGTGACCCGTATGGCTACACCTTC. As protein: CASSDPYGYTF.

This chain uses TRBV28 with TRBJ2-7; D uncertain. This CDR3 comprises 14 residues. Germline loops: CDR1 MDHEN, CDR2 SYDVKM. V was trimmed by 3 bases and J by 1 base, leaving 10 bases between them. The CDR3 bases are TGTGCCAGCAGTTTTTCTACTACTTCCTACGAGCAGTACTTC. It encodes CASSFSTTSYEQYF.

The rearrangement uses TRBV25-1 and TRBJ2-5; weak D call: TRBD1 (6 bases). V gave up 6 bases and J gave up 4 bases, with 12 bases separating them. The CDR3 length is 13 residues. Per germline, CDR1 MGHDK and CDR2 SYGVNS. In DNA, the CDR3 is TGTGCCAGCAGGGACAGCGCCCTAGAGACCCAGTACTTC. It yields the protein CASRDSALETQYF.

The J gene is TRBJ2-7, the V gene TRBV4-2; 7 bases align to TRBD2. Per the germline V gene, CDR1 is LGHNA and CDR2 is YNFKEQ. J gave up 5 bases and V 0 bases, and 10 bases lay outside the gene matches. The CDR3 is 16 residues long. CDR3 DNA: TGTGCCAGCAGCCAAGACGCCTCTGGGGCGGGAGACGAGCAGTACTTC. It specifies CASSQDASGAGDEQYF.

The rearrangement uses TRBV7-2 and TRBJ1-4; TRBD1 agrees at 10 bases. Germline CDR1 is SGHTA and CDR2 is FQGNSA. With 4 bases clipped from V and 6 bases from J, the junction kept 5 bases outside the gene matches. The CDR3 consists of 15 residues. The CDR3 region has the DNA TGTGCCAGCAGCTCAACCGGGACAGGGGATGAAAAACTGTTTTTT. This translates into CASSSTGTGDEKLFF.

The chain employs TRBV6-6 and TRBJ1-5; D perhaps matches TRBD1 (5 bases). Trimming shortened V by 8 bases and J by 6 bases, and 14 bases separated the two germline ends. The germline V gene encodes CDR1 MNHNY and CDR2 SVGAGI (reference sequence). This CDR3 is built from 13 residues. CDR3 sequence: CASWGGFSQPQHF. The CDR3 coding sequence is TGTGCCAGCTGGGGGGGGTTCAGTCAGCCCCAGCATTTT.

This chain joins TRBV11-3 and TRBJ2-1, with TRBD1 identical over 10 bases. This CDR3 comprises 16 residues. Germline loops: CDR1 SGHNT, CDR2 YENEEA. V was pared by 6 bases and J by 3 bases, with 8 bases of the junction left unmatched. CDR3 in amino acids: CASSPGQGYGYNEQFF. As DNA, the CDR3 is TGTGCCAGCAGTCCGGGACAGGGGTATGGCTACAATGAGCAGTTCTTC.